The 16 T cell receptor beta chains presented below share a single source sample, sequenced in a study of CD4 T cells in relation to SARS-CoV-2 and coronaviruses. Before the COVID-19 pandemic, during about 2011-2019, CD4+ T cells were taken from unexposed donors. Profiled with immunoSEQ multiplex PCR; TCRdb holds only in-frame clones, not every one. The sample includes 65,000 or so clones, approximately 94% of them seen just once. The sequenced sample consisted of naive CD4+ T cells from PBMCs. Subset denoted: naive CD4+ T cells isolated by negative enrichment. The receptors were sampled from a human donor in good health.

The rearrangement joins TRBV5-1 to TRBJ1-2, with D unresolved. The germline V and J ends were trimmed by 4 bases and 8 bases, with 15 bases remaining between them. This CDR3 has 13 amino acids. Per the germline V gene, CDR1 is SGHRS and CDR2 is YFSETQ. CDR3 loop: CASSPLGGGGYTF. The DNA of the CDR3 is TGCGCCAGCAGCCCACTCGGTGGAGGCGGCTACACCTTC.

The chain links TRBV5-1 to TRBJ2-2; possibly TRBD2 for D (6 bases). The CDR3 is 15 residues long. Trimming took 1 base from V and 1 from J, leaving 8 bases between them. In germline, CDR1 is SGHRS, CDR2 YFSETQ. The CDR3 DNA follows: TGCGCCAGCAGCTTGAGCGGGCAGAACACCGGGGAGCTGTTTTTT. This sequence encodes CASSLSGQNTGELFF.

The gene calls are TRBV19 and TRBJ2-6; 8 bases are a match to TRBD1. The germline gives CDR1 LNHDA, CDR2 SQIVND (reference sequence). J lost 2 bases, V lost 3 bases, and 6 bases had no gene match. This CDR3 region has 17 residues. The CDR3 DNA reads TGTGCCAGTAGTATTATCACAGGGGGGACTGGGGCCAACGTCCTGACTTTC. It yields the protein CASSIITGGTGANVLTF.

This clone has a single count. The chain combines TRBV5-6 with TRBJ2-3; TRBD1 might be the D (5 bases). The CDR3 is 15 residues long. Germline CDR1 and CDR2: SGHDT and YYEEEE. Between the trimmed V and J ends, which lost 2 bases and 0 bases, there was a span of 10 bases. The chain's CDR3 is CASSFGARSTDTQYF. CDR3 DNA: TGTGCCAGCAGCTTTGGGGCACGGAGCACAGATACGCAGTATTTT.

The rearrangement uses TRBV6-5 and TRBJ2-7; 10 bases are a match to TRBD1. The CDR3 is 15 residues long. CDR1 and CDR2 from the germline V gene are MNHEY and SVGAGI. The J segment lost 3 bases and the V segment lost 2 bases, leaving 4 bases of the junction unmatched. CDR3 sequence reads: CASSYRDRGVYEQYF. DNA of the CDR3: TGTGCCAGCAGTTACCGGGACAGGGGTGTCTACGAGCAGTACTTC.

The sample holds one count of this clone. The chain joins TRBV12-3 or TRBV12-4 to TRBJ1-5; D not certain. The length of the CDR3 is 12 residues. V lost 6 bases, J lost 5 bases, and 8 bases lay in between. The CDR3 DNA is TGTGCCAGCAGCCGAAGCCATCAGCCCCAGCATTTT. The encoded protein is CASSRSHQPQHF.

This rearrangement joins TRBV6-5 to TRBJ2-7; the D call may be TRBD1 or TRBD2 (6 bases each). Trimming cost V 4 bases and J 2 bases, with 9 bases left between them. The germline gives CDR1 MNHEY, CDR2 SVGAGI. CDR3 length: 13 amino acids. CDR3 loop: CASSFRGAYEQYF. The CDR3 DNA follows: TGTGCCAGCAGTTTTAGGGGGGCCTACGAGCAGTACTTC.

The chain is built from TRBV28 and TRBJ2-1; tentatively, D is TRBD1 or TRBD2 (12 bases each). Between the trimmed V and J ends, which lost 6 bases and 0 bases, there was a span of 33 bases. Germline lookup yields CDR1 MDHEN and CDR2 SYDVKM. CDR3 size: 22 residues. The CDR3 protein is CASRPGQGASGRATRSYNEQFF. In DNA, the CDR3 is TGTGCCAGCAGACCGGGACAGGGGGCTAGCGGGAGGGCCACACGCTCCTACAATGAGCAGTTCTTC.

The V gene is TRBV27, the J gene TRBJ2-7; 7 positions match TRBD1. This CDR3 contains 14 residues. The germline V gene encodes CDR1 MNHEY and CDR2 SMNVEV (reference sequence). Germline trimming cut 7 bases from V and 3 bases from J; bases unmatched to any gene: 9. In DNA, the CDR3 is TGTGCCAGCATTCTCCGGGACAGCCTCTACGAGCAGTACTTC. Translation gives CASILRDSLYEQYF.

This clone was observed a handful of times. CDR3 residues: CASSLDRGLGTGELFF. CDR3 sequence (DNA): TGTGCCAGCAGCTTAGATCGGGGGCTAGGCACCGGGGAGCTGTTTTTT. The chain recombines TRBV7-9 with TRBJ2-2, with D perhaps assigned TRBD1 or TRBD2 (6 bases each). CDR1 is SEHNR, CDR2 FQNEAQ, per germline (reference sequence). The CDR3 sequence is 16 residues long. V was cut by 1 base and J by 4 bases, with 13 bases left in between.

V usage is TRBV3-1 (or the pseudogene TRBV3-2) and J usage is TRBJ2-7; D perhaps matches TRBD1 (6 bases). CDR3 length equals 14 residues. The V end was cut by 4 bases, the J end by 1 base, with 11 bases between. Germline loops: CDR1 LGHDT, CDR2 YNNKEL (reference sequence). CDR3 sequence (DNA): TGTGCCAGCAGCCCGAGGGACACTTCCTACGAGCAGTACTTC. It encodes CASSPRDTSYEQYF.

The CDR3 DNA sequence: TGTGCCAGTAGGCGGACAGGGGACCACTATGGCTACACCTTC. Protein product: CASRRTGDHYGYTF. The V gene is TRBV19, the J gene TRBJ1-2; 9 positions match TRBD1. With 6 bases clipped from V and 3 bases from J, the junction kept 5 bases outside the gene matches. The CDR3 length is 14 residues. The germline CDR1 and CDR2 sequences are LNHDA and SQIVND (reference sequence).

The genes are TRBV19 and TRBJ2-1; 8 bases are a match to TRBD2. Losses at the gene ends were 7 bases for V and 0 bases for J; bases not matched to a gene: 11. Per germline, CDR1 LNHDA and CDR2 SQIVND (reference sequence). The CDR3 extends over 17 amino acids. The CDR3 is CASKGVAGLSSYNEQFF. Written as DNA, the CDR3 is TGTGCCAGTAAAGGAGTAGCGGGACTGAGCTCCTACAATGAGCAGTTCTTC.

This clone appeared a single time. The chain joins TRBV19 to TRBJ2-1; possibly TRBD2 for D (5 bases). Germline values: CDR1 LNHDA, CDR2 SQIVND (reference sequence). This CDR3 spans 18 amino acids. Trimming took off 4 bases at V and 1 base at J, with 20 bases between the two ends. The CDR3 region has the DNA TGTGCCAGTAGTACGGACGGAGGTCCTTTGACGTCCTACAATGAGCAGTTCTTC. Residues: CASSTDGGPLTSYNEQFF.

The rearrangement uses TRBV13 and TRBJ2-2, with D unresolved. The CDR3 is 12 amino acids. Trimming stripped 6 bases from V and 3 bases from J, with 5 bases between. Germline V CDR1 and CDR2: PRHDT, FYEKMQ (reference sequence). CDR3 in DNA: TGTGCCAGCAGGGTATACACCGGGGAGCTGTTTTTT. Translating it yields CASRVYTGELFF.

The CDR3 reads CASSDSISPSRKDEQFF. In DNA, the CDR3 is TGTGCCAGCAGTGACTCGATTTCGCCTAGCCGTAAGGATGAGCAGTTCTTC. J is TRBJ2-1 and V is TRBV6-4; possible D gene TRBD2, 5 bases. Trimming cost V 0 bases and J 8 bases, with 20 bases left between them. Germline loops: CDR1 MRHNA, CDR2 SNTAGT. The CDR3 is 17 amino acids.